The 24 T cell receptor beta chains listed next were all sequenced from one sample in a study of spatial heterogeneity in lung cancer. MiXCR, applied by TCRdb to the 5' RACE reads, yields one record per CDR3 protein. Among 450 to 600 distinct CDR3 sequences listed, roughly 32% were seen once. The time point is: sample taken at primary tumor resection. This sample comprised normal lung tissue next to the tumor, obtained at surgery. These receptors all come from a male donor with early-stage non-small cell lung cancer.

In the case of this clonotype: This beta chain is off target for a library built for alpha chains, so its abundance means little. The gene calls are TRBV7-9 and TRBJ2-1, with TRBD2 matching 10 bases. The length of the CDR3 is 17 residues. Germline V lookup: CDR1 SEHNR, CDR2 FQNEAQ (reference sequence). V trimming: 4 bases; J trimming: 2 bases; junction bases outside the gene matches: 8. CDR3 protein: CASSYLTSGAPYNEQFF. CDR3 DNA sequence: TGTGCCAGCAGCTACCTCACTAGCGGGGCTCCCTACAATGAGCAGTTCTTC.

Notes on this clonotype: This beta chain is a stray sequence in a library constructed for alpha chains; its clone size is not meaningful. The chain is built from TRBV29-1 and TRBJ2-3, with 8 bases that match TRBD1. Germline-derived CDR1 and CDR2 are SQVTM and ANQGSEA. The CDR3 is 14 amino acids. V lost 7 bases and J lost 2; bases outside the gene matches: 8. CDR3 sequence (DNA): TGCAGCGCCGCAGGGGGCGAACTCACAGATACGCAGTATTTT. Translation: CSAAGGELTDTQYF.

This clonotype is large in the sample. With the library built for alpha chains, this beta chain is off target and its frequency is not meaningful. The chain joins TRBV27 to TRBJ2-3; D gene ambiguous. The V end was cut by 2 bases, the J end by 0 bases, with 18 bases between. The V gene's germline CDR1 is MNHEY and CDR2 SMNVEV (reference sequence). The CDR3 has 18 amino acids. The CDR3 region is CASSLSGQQTPSTDTQYF. CDR3 nucleotide sequence: TGTGCCAGCAGTTTAAGTGGGCAGCAGACCCCTAGCACAGATACGCAGTATTTT.

Details on this clonotype: The junction departs from germline at one end; a sequencing error may be responsible. In a library made to pick up alpha chains, this beta chain is a stray read with a size that means little. The chain carries TRBV7-7 and TRBJ2-3; TRBD1 agrees at 7 bases. This CDR3 spans 13 amino acids. Germline-derived CDR1 and CDR2 are SSHAT and FNYEAQ (reference sequence). In DNA form, the CDR3 reads TGTGCTAGCAGCTATCACAGGGGAGATACGCAGTATTTT. Translation: CASSYHRGDTQYF.

Points on this clonotype: This beta chain is a stray read from a library made for alpha chains; its abundance is not meaningful. The rearrangement uses TRBV2 and TRBJ2-3; 8 bases are shared with TRBD1. V lost 10 bases to trimming and J lost 3 bases; unmatched junction nucleotides: 3. CDR1 and CDR2 from the germline V gene are SNHLY and FYNNEI. The CDR3 is 12 amino acids. This chain's CDR3 is CANHRGTDTQYF. CDR3 in DNA: TGTGCCAACCACAGGGGGACAGATACGCAGTATTTT.

Comment on this clonotype: This beta chain appears as a stray read in a library generated for alpha chains; its size is not informative. V and J are TRBV9 and TRBJ2-1; 12 bases match TRBD2. CDR3 length equals 15 residues. CDR1 and CDR2 from the germline V gene are SGDLS and YYNGEE. With V trimmed by 4 bases and J by 9 bases, 8 bases remained unmatched. CDR3 nucleotides: TGTGCCAGCAGCTCTGGACTAGCGGGATGGGCTGAGCAGTTCTTC. Translated: CASSSGLAGWAEQFF.

As for this clonotype: This beta chain represents an off-target read in a library built for alpha chains; its size is of limited meaning. V is TRBV4-3 and J is TRBJ2-2; D is tentatively TRBD1 or TRBD2 (5 bases each). The germline V and J ends were trimmed by 0 bases and 7 bases, with 9 bases remaining between them. Germline V gives CDR1 LGHNA, CDR2 YSLEER. This CDR3 spans 14 amino acids. Here the CDR3 DNA reads TGCGCCAGCAGCCAAGATGGGGGTCTCGGGGAGCTGTTTTTT. This translates into CASSQDGGLGELFF.

This clonotype is large. The library was designed around alpha chains, so this beta chain is a stray read whose abundance carries little weight. The V call is TRBV5-1, the J call TRBJ2-7; 9 bases match TRBD1. The germline V gene encodes CDR1 SGHRS and CDR2 YFSETQ. V dropped 0 bases and J dropped 5; count of bases not matched to a gene: 6. The CDR3 contains 15 residues. The CDR3 loop is CASSLAGQGHHEQYF. CDR3 DNA: TGCGCCAGCAGCTTGGCGGGACAGGGCCACCACGAGCAGTACTTC. Using reference TRBV5-1 and TRBJ2-7 for the parts outside the CDR3, the full variable domain is KAGVTQTPRYLIKTRGQQVTLSCSPISGHRSVSWYQQTPGQGLQFLFEYFSETQRNKGNFPGRFSGRQFSNSRSEMNVSTLELGDSALYLCASSLAGQGHHEQYFGPGTRLTVT.

In its sample, this clonotype is large. Found in a library prepared for alpha chains, this beta chain is an off-target read, and its abundance has little meaning. The rearrangement uses TRBV27 and TRBJ1-5; TRBD1 might be the D (5 bases). Trimming removed 6 bases from V and 5 bases from J, with 11 bases in between. CDR3 size: 13 residues. In germline, CDR1 is MNHEY, CDR2 SMNVEV (reference sequence). This chain's CDR3 is CASSGGGYQPQHF. The CDR3 nucleotides read TGTGCCAGCAGCGGGGGGGGGTATCAGCCCCAGCATTTT.

A note on this clonotype: This beta chain is a stray read from a library made for alpha chains; its abundance is not meaningful. The rearrangement links TRBV28 to TRBJ2-1; D perhaps matches TRBD2 (6 bases). The V end lost 7 bases, the J end lost 10 bases, and 14 bases lay between the germline ends. The germline V gene encodes CDR1 MDHEN and CDR2 SYDVKM. The CDR3 totals 12 residues. This CDR3 is CASTLRGREQFF. The CDR3 DNA follows: TGTGCCAGCACCTTAAGAGGGAGGGAGCAGTTCTTC.

About this clonotype: This beta chain is an off-target read within a library intended for alpha chains, so its frequency means little. This chain links TRBV28 with TRBJ2-7, with D possibly matching TRBD2 (6 bases). V shed 3 bases and J shed 4 bases, with 13 bases lying between them. The CDR3 covers 14 residues. Germline CDR1 MDHEN, CDR2 SYDVKM. CDR3 nucleotides: TGTGCCAGCAGTTTTAGGCGGGACGGATACGAGCAGTACTTC. As protein: CASSFRRDGYEQYF.

This clonotype was counted between two and nine times. This beta chain represents an off-target read in a library built for alpha chains; its size is of limited meaning. The genes are TRBV4-3 and TRBJ2-7, with 10 bases aligning to TRBD1. The CDR3 is 15 residues long. CDR1 and CDR2 (germline): LGHNA, YSLEER. V lost 2 bases to trimming and J lost 3 bases; unmatched junction nucleotides: 4. CDR3 coding DNA: TGCGCCAGCAGCCAACGACAGGGGGCGGACTACGAGCAGTACTTC. Amino acids: CASSQRQGADYEQYF.

A note on this clonotype: This beta chain is a stray sequence in a library constructed for alpha chains; its clone size is not meaningful. This sequence joins TRBV6-5 and TRBJ2-7; 8 bases are shared with TRBD1. Germline V gives CDR1 MNHEY, CDR2 SVGAGI. This CDR3 spans 13 amino acids. V was pared by 8 bases and J by 5 bases, with 8 bases of the junction left unmatched. The CDR3 is CASGHRGTDEQYF. Here the CDR3 DNA reads TGTGCCAGCGGTCACAGGGGGACGGACGAGCAGTACTTC.

The table lists this clonotype with a few counts. With the library built for alpha chains, this beta chain is off target and its frequency is not meaningful. V gene TRBV6-2 or TRBV6-3 combines with J gene TRBJ2-4, with D possibly being TRBD1 or TRBD2 (6 bases each). The germline V gene encodes CDR1 MNHEY and CDR2 SVGEGT. V dropped 7 bases and J dropped 8 bases, with 18 bases sitting between them. This CDR3 spans 14 amino acids. For the CDR3, the DNA is TGTGCCAGCACCCCGGGGGCGGTTTTGGACATTCAGTACTTC. It is translated as CASTPGAVLDIQYF.

This clonotype has just a few counts. This beta chain was picked up by a library intended for alpha chains and is off target, so its count carries little meaning. This CDR3 reads CASSPPDTSSYEQYF. The CDR3 region has the DNA TGTGCCAGCAGTCCGCCAGACACGAGCTCCTACGAGCAGTACTTC. The V gene is TRBV28, the J gene TRBJ2-7; D remains unclear. This CDR3 spans 15 amino acids. Looked up from germline, CDR1 is MDHEN and CDR2 is SYDVKM. V lost 5 bases to trimming and J lost 0 bases, with 14 bases between them. The variable domain in full, with the rest retrieved from reference TRBV28 and TRBJ2-7, is DVKVTQSSRYLVKRTGEKVFLECVQDMDHENMFWYRQDPGLGLRLIYFSYDVKMKEKGDIPEGYSVSREKKERFSLILESASTNQTSMYLCASSPPDTSSYEQYFGPGTRLTVT.

Note on this clonotype: As an off-target read in a library built for alpha chains, this beta chain has a frequency of little significance. The V call is TRBV29-1, the J call TRBJ2-3; D is unclear. Trimming stripped 1 base from V and 7 bases from J, with 9 bases between. CDR1 is SQVTM and CDR2 is ANQGSEA in the germline V gene. The length of the CDR3 is 12 residues. This chain's CDR3 is CSVEVTSYTQYF. CDR3 DNA: TGCAGCGTTGAAGTGACCTCCTATACGCAGTATTTT.

As for this clonotype: Because this beta chain is a stray read in a library intended to capture alpha chains, its abundance should not be given much weight. The chain has TRBV28 and TRBJ2-1; 10 nucleotides align to TRBD2. The germline V gene encodes CDR1 MDHEN and CDR2 SYDVKM. V gave up 2 bases and J gave up 6 bases; unmatched junction bases: 7. The CDR3 has 16 amino acids. The DNA for the CDR3 is TGTGCCAGCAGTTTAACTAGCGGGGCTGGGCGCAATGAGCAGTTCTTC. Translation gives CASSLTSGAGRNEQFF. The complete variable domain, with remaining parts taken from reference TRBV28 and TRBJ2-1, reads DVKVTQSSRYLVKRTGEKVFLECVQDMDHENMFWYRQDPGLGLRLIYFSYDVKMKEKGDIPEGYSVSREKKERFSLILESASTNQTSMYLCASSLTSGAGRNEQFFGPGTRLTVL.

As regards this clonotype: A library prepared for alpha chains yielded this beta chain as an off-target read; its size is of little meaning. This chain connects TRBV29-1 to TRBJ2-7; 8 positions match TRBD2. CDR3 size: 14 residues. The germline V gene encodes CDR1 SQVTM and CDR2 ANQGSEA. J lost 7 bases, V lost 3 bases, and 11 bases had no gene match. The CDR3, as DNA: TGCAGCGTTGATGGTCCGGGAGGGCCGGATGAGCAGTACTTC. The encoded protein is CSVDGPGGPDEQYF.

With respect to this clonotype: The size of this beta chain means little, since it is a stray read in a library made for alpha chains. This chain links TRBV7-3 with TRBJ2-2; weak D call: TRBD2 (6 bases). The CDR3 runs 16 residues. Trimming pared 5 bases from V and 0 bases from J, leaving 13 bases between. CDR1 SGHTA and CDR2 FQGTGA come from the germline V gene. The CDR3 DNA reads as TGTGCCAGCAGCCGTCTAGCGACCACGAACACCGGGGAGCTGTTTTTT. This translates into CASSRLATTNTGELFF.

Notes on this clonotype: This beta chain turned up in a library designed for alpha chains; as an off-target read, its abundance says little. The chain has TRBV4-2 and TRBJ2-3; D gene uncertain. Per germline, CDR1 LGHNA and CDR2 YNFKEQ. Trimming pared 0 bases from V and 2 bases from J, leaving 6 bases between. The CDR3 is made up of 14 amino acids. CDR3 protein: CASSQDGSTDTQYF. In DNA form, the CDR3 reads TGTGCCAGCAGCCAAGATGGGTCCACAGATACGCAGTATTTT.

On this clonotype itself: This beta chain slipped into a library made for alpha chains as a stray read, so its size is not meaningful. The chain joins TRBV5-1 to TRBJ2-1; D unclear. The germline V gene has CDR1 SGHRS and CDR2 YFSETQ. Deletions cut 2 bases from V and 8 bases from J, with 14 bases between. The CDR3 extends over 14 amino acids. The CDR3 loop reads CASSFDSPLDEQFF. The DNA for the CDR3 is TGCGCCAGCAGCTTTGACTCCCCCCTCGATGAGCAGTTCTTC.

As to this clonotype: As an off-target read in a library built for alpha chains, this beta chain has a frequency of little significance. The chain couples TRBV19 to TRBJ2-1; 13 bases fit TRBD2. The CDR3 has 14 amino acids. Germline loops: CDR1 LNHDA, CDR2 SQIVND (reference sequence). V shed 4 bases and J 10 bases; nucleotides not matched to a gene: 4. The CDR3 here is CASSRLAGGKEQFF. For the CDR3, the DNA is TGTGCCAGTAGTAGACTAGCGGGAGGAAAGGAGCAGTTCTTC.

This clonotype rates as large. Since the library was made to target alpha chains, this beta chain is a stray read and its abundance is not meaningful. The rearrangement links TRBV7-9 to TRBJ1-2; D remains unclear. This CDR3 comprises 13 residues. The V gene lost 3 bases and the J gene lost 4 bases, with 9 bases spanning the gap. Looked up from germline, CDR1 is SEHNR and CDR2 is FQNEAQ (reference sequence). CDR3 loop: CASSFGRGYGYTF. The CDR3 DNA sequence: TGTGCCAGCAGCTTCGGGAGAGGCTATGGCTACACCTTC.

As concerns this clonotype: Within a library made for alpha chains, this beta chain is off target, and its count is uninformative. The genes are TRBV7-2 and TRBJ2-7; D assignment may be TRBD1 or TRBD2 (5 bases each). The germline gives CDR1 SGHTA, CDR2 FQGNSA. This CDR3 has 15 residues. The V gene lost 5 bases and the J gene lost 2 bases, with 16 bases spanning the gap. This CDR3 is CASSRNNQGAYEQYF. The DNA for the CDR3 is TGTGCCAGCAGCCGGAATAATCAGGGAGCCTACGAGCAGTACTTC.